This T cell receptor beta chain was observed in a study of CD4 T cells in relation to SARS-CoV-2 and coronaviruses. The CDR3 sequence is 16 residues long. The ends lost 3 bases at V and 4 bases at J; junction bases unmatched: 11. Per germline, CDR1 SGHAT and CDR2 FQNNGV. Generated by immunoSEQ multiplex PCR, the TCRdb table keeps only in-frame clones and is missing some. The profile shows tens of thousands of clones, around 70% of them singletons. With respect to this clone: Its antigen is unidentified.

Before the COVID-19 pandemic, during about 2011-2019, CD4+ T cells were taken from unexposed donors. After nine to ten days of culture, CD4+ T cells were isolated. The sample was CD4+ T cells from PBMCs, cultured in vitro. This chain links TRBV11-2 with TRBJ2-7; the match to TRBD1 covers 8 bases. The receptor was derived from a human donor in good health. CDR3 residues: CASSLGPGQGKYEQYF. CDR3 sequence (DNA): TGTGCCAGCAGCTTGGGGCCCGGACAGGGCAAATACGAGCAGTACTTC.